These 13 T cell receptor beta chains originate from one sample sequenced in a study of T cells after yellow fever vaccination. TCRdb re-derived calls from the 5' RACE reads in MiXCR, one entry per CDR3 protein. The table records a few hundred thousand distinct CDR3 sequences, approximately 18% of them present only once. This material consisted of PBMCs, taken before the yellow fever booster vaccination. These receptors were collected from a man between 18 and 35 years old who received the YFV17D yellow fever vaccine.

The J gene is TRBJ2-7, the V gene TRBV4-3; D gene ambiguous. CDR3 length: 15 residues. CDR1 is LGHNA and CDR2 is YSLEER in the germline V gene. V dropped 0 bases and J dropped 3 bases, with 12 bases sitting between them. CDR3 sequence reads: CASSQDSLPYYEQYF. As DNA, the CDR3 is TGCGCCAGCAGCCAAGATTCCCTCCCCTACTACGAGCAGTACTTC.

This clonotype was counted ten times or more. DNA for the CDR3: TGCAGCGTTGAAGGACGACAAGAGACCCAGTACTTC. Amino acids: CSVEGRQETQYF. The genes are TRBV29-1 and TRBJ2-5; D remains ambiguous. Between the trimmed V and J ends, which lost 1 base and 2 bases, there was a span of 5 bases. The CDR3 runs to 12 residues. Germline values: CDR1 SQVTM, CDR2 ANQGSEA.

Notes on this clonotype: Likely a read error: the CDR3 ends without its conserved phenylalanine or tryptophan. This chain links TRBV6-2 or TRBV6-3 with TRBJ2-4, with unresolved D. The V end was cut by 4 bases, the J end by 1 base, with 11 bases between. The CDR3 contains 15 residues. Per germline, CDR1 MNHEY and CDR2 SVGEGT. CDR3 sequence: CASSSPTSAKNIQYL. CDR3 nucleotides: TGTGCCAGCAGTTCACCCACGAGCGCCAAAAACATTCAGTACCTC.

The chain joins TRBV5-1 to TRBJ2-2; D ambiguous. The V end lost 0 bases, the J end lost 11 bases, and 11 bases lay between the germline ends. The CDR3 covers 13 residues. The germline CDR1 and CDR2 sequences are SGHRS and YFSETQ. CDR3 nucleotides: TGCGCCAGCAGCTTGGCCTGGGAAGGCGAGCTGTTTTTT. Translated: CASSLAWEGELFF.

The chain uses TRBV5-4 and TRBJ1-4; D unresolved. The ends were cut back, 2 bases at V and 3 bases at J, with 8 bases in the middle. Germline-derived CDR1 and CDR2 are SGHNT and YYREEE (reference sequence). CDR3 length: 14 amino acids. The CDR3 DNA reads as TGTGCCAGCAGCTTCAAGGGATCTAATGAAAAACTGTTTTTT. Encoded protein: CASSFKGSNEKLFF.

Only a few counts were recorded for this clonotype. The chain employs TRBV2 and TRBJ2-7; TRBD2 matches at 8 bases. The V gene's germline CDR1 is SNHLY and CDR2 FYNNEI. V shed 4 bases, J shed 1 base, and the junction held 3 bases outside the gene matches. The CDR3 has 14 amino acids. CDR3 coding DNA: TGTGCCAGCAGTGCGGGGGGGAAATCCTACGAGCAGTACGTC. Encoded protein: CASSAGGKSYEQYV.

The chain is built from TRBV6-1 and TRBJ2-3; either TRBD1 or TRBD2 may supply D (5 bases each). The CDR3 is 17 residues long. Trimming took off 3 bases at V and 0 bases at J, with 16 bases between the two ends. The V gene's germline CDR1 is MNHNS and CDR2 SASEGT. CDR3 DNA sequence: TGTGCCAGCAGTGAGGGGAGACAGCTATTTAGCACAGATACGCAGTATTTT. Residues: CASSEGRQLFSTDTQYF.

The chain is built from TRBV7-9 and TRBJ1-3; 8 bases are a match to TRBD1. The CDR3 consists of 16 residues. The germline V gene encodes CDR1 SEHNR and CDR2 FQNEAQ (reference sequence). V was clipped by 4 bases and J by 4 bases; unmatched bases: 9. CDR3 region: CASSYDRGREGNTIYF. CDR3 DNA: TGTGCCAGCAGCTACGACAGGGGTCGTGAGGGAAACACCATATATTTT.

CDR3 amino acids: CASSPVAAAGANVLTF. CDR3 DNA sequence: TGTGCCAGCTCACCCGTGGCAGCGGCTGGGGCCAACGTCCTGACTTTC. The rearrangement uses TRBV18 and TRBJ2-6; possible D gene TRBD2, 5 bases. The CDR3 consists of 16 residues. V gave up 3 bases and J gave up 2 bases, with 11 bases separating them. Per the germline V gene, CDR1 is KGHSH and CDR2 is LQKENI.

This clonotype was counted a few times. The rearrangement uses TRBV6-6 and TRBJ2-3, with 11 bases identical to TRBD2. The V segment lost 5 bases and the J segment 4 bases; nucleotides outside the gene matches: 8. The CDR3 has 16 residues. Germline lookup yields CDR1 MNHNY and CDR2 SVGAGI (reference sequence). The CDR3 loop is CASSHYSGGASDTQYF. The CDR3 DNA reads TGTGCCAGCAGTCACTATAGCGGGGGGGCCTCAGATACGCAGTATTTT.

The chain recombines TRBV6-2 or TRBV6-3 with TRBJ2-1; weak D call: TRBD2 (5 bases). The CDR3 spans 15 residues. From germline, CDR1 is MNHEY and CDR2 SVGEGT. With 2 bases removed from V and 0 bases from J, the gap between germline ends came to 8 bases. The DNA for the CDR3 is TGTGCCAGCAGTTACATTGGGAGCTCCTACAATGAGCAGTTCTTC. It specifies CASSYIGSSYNEQFF.

The chain combines TRBV7-9 with TRBJ2-5, with D uncertain. V dropped 4 bases and J dropped 4 bases, with 13 bases sitting between them. From germline, CDR1 is SEHNR and CDR2 FQNEAQ (reference sequence). The CDR3 totals 14 residues. The CDR3 reads CASSYDISRETQYF. DNA for the CDR3: TGTGCCAGCAGCTATGACATCTCCAGAGAGACCCAGTACTTC.

J is TRBJ2-3 and V is TRBV5-5, with no clear D. This CDR3 has 12 residues. Looked up from germline, CDR1 is SGHKS and CDR2 is YYEKEE (reference sequence). V lost 5 bases to trimming and J lost 3 bases, with 7 bases between them. The CDR3 is CASRTLTDTQYF. CDR3 nucleotides: TGTGCCAGCAGGACTCTTACAGATACGCAGTATTTT. The full variable domain, with the rest looked up from reference TRBV5-5 and TRBJ2-3, is DAGVTQSPTHLIKTRGQQVTLRCSPISGHKSVSWYQQVLGQGPQFIFQYYEKEERGRGNFPDRFSARQFPNYSSELNVNALLLGDSALYLCASRTLTDTQYFGPGTRLTVL.